A single sample gave rise to the 21 T cell receptor beta chains below, sequenced in a study of blood T cells in healthy people across ages. The second PCR ran about 6 to 12 cycles with a sample-barcoded 5' primer and J-beta primers. MiXCR, run by TCRdb on the 5' RACE reads, gives a single entry per CDR3 protein. The sample carries 650,000 to 800,000 distinct CDR3 sequences, around two fifths recorded once. The sample was blood. All receptors derive from a man between 60 and 75 years old in good health.

The chain recombines TRBV5-6 with TRBJ2-3; TRBD1 aligns across 9 bases. Germline CDR1 SGHDT, CDR2 YYEEEE. The CDR3 runs 15 residues. V lost 4 bases, J lost 8 bases, and 11 bases stayed unmatched. CDR3 residues: CASSREKLGQGTQYF. The CDR3 nucleotides are TGTGCCAGCAGCCGCGAAAAGTTGGGACAGGGTACGCAGTATTTT.

In this sample, this clonotype turned up a few times. V usage is TRBV20-1 and J usage is TRBJ2-7, with TRBD1 matching 9 bases. The CDR3 has 16 amino acids. Germline V gene lookup returns CDR1 DFQATT and CDR2 SNEGSKA (reference sequence). The V gene end was trimmed by 1 base and the J gene end by 3 bases; junction bases not matched to a gene: 10. The DNA for the CDR3 is TGCAGTGCTAGAGGCCCAGGGGGACAGGGAAACTACGAGCAGTACTTC. It codes for CSARGPGGQGNYEQYF.

This rearrangement joins TRBV7-2 to TRBJ2-1; no clear D gene. Germline assignment: CDR1 SGHTA and CDR2 FQGNSA. This CDR3 contains 14 residues. V dropped 1 base and J dropped 8 bases, with 12 bases sitting between them. The CDR3 sequence is CASSLGAIAYEQFF. In nucleotides, the CDR3 is TGTGCCAGCAGCTTAGGGGCTATAGCTTATGAGCAGTTCTTC.

This chain uses TRBV6-2 or TRBV6-3 with TRBJ1-4; D is uncertain. Germline-derived CDR1 and CDR2 are MNHEY and SVGEGT. The V end was cut by 6 bases, the J end by 8 bases, with 19 bases between. The CDR3 has 15 amino acids. The CDR3 DNA reads TGTGCCAGCAGCTATTCGGGCCCCCTCAAGGAAAAACTGTTTTTT. As protein: CASSYSGPLKEKLFF.

This clonotype was counted between two and nine times. The chain combines TRBV30 with TRBJ2-3; unclear D gene. CDR3 length: 12 amino acids. The germline V and J ends were trimmed by 8 bases and 8 bases, with 17 bases remaining between them. Germline V lookup: CDR1 GTSNPN, CDR2 SVGIG (reference sequence). The CDR3, as DNA: TGTGCCGGGAATACCGACCCGGGTACGCAGTATTTT. Translation gives CAGNTDPGTQYF.

On this clonotype itself: This could be a read error, since a much larger clone is one nucleotide away. The chain couples TRBV20-1 to TRBJ1-2; 10 nucleotides line up with TRBD1. The CDR3 covers 15 residues. Germline CDR1 and CDR2: DFQATT and SNEGSKA (reference sequence). Trimming cost V 6 bases and J 8 bases; bases outside gene matches: 15. In nucleotides, the CDR3 is TGCAGTGCCGAGAGGGGACAGGGGTTGGATGGCGGCTACACCTTC. Translated: CSAERGQGLDGGYTF.

The chain combines TRBV7-9 with TRBJ2-7; TRBD2 is a possible D gene (6 bases). The CDR3 is 15 residues long. V was shortened by 5 bases and J by 2 bases, with 16 bases between the two germline ends. CDR1 and CDR2 (germline): SEHNR, FQNEAQ (reference sequence). The CDR3 region is CASSVTGTGTYEQYF. The CDR3 nucleotides read TGTGCCAGCAGCGTAACCGGGACTGGGACCTACGAGCAGTACTTC. The entire variable domain, with the rest obtained from reference TRBV7-9 and TRBJ2-7, is as follows: DTGVSQNPRHKITKRGQNVTFRCDPISEHNRLYWYRQTLGQGPEFLTYFQNEAQLEKSRLLSDRFSAERPKGSFSTLEIQRTEQGDSAMYLCASSVTGTGTYEQYFGPGTRLTVT.

The chain carries TRBV7-9 and TRBJ2-5; perhaps D is TRBD1 or TRBD2 (5 bases each). CDR3 length equals 15 residues. Between the trimmed V and J ends, which lost 4 bases and 1 base, there was a span of 13 bases. Germline V lookup: CDR1 SEHNR, CDR2 FQNEAQ (reference sequence). DNA of the CDR3: TGTGCCAGCAGCTCGGGACGGAGGATCCAAGAGACCCAGTACTTC. This translates into CASSSGRRIQETQYF.

In this sample, this clonotype turned up a few times. This rearrangement joins TRBV11-2 to TRBJ2-4; 11 bases match TRBD1. V shed 0 bases, J shed 8 bases, and the junction held 3 bases outside the gene matches. This CDR3 has 15 residues. Germline CDR1 reads SGHAT; CDR2 reads FQNNGV. The CDR3 DNA is TGTGCCAGCAGCTTAGAATGGGACAGGGGGTACATTCAGTACTTC. It is translated as CASSLEWDRGYIQYF.

For the CDR3, the DNA is TGTGCCAGCAGCTTAGGTTTCCGCTCCACTGGGGCCAACGTCCTGACTTTC. This translates into CASSLGFRSTGANVLTF. The V and J genes are TRBV7-2 and TRBJ2-6; no definite D call. The germline gives CDR1 SGHTA, CDR2 FQGNSA. V lost 1 base and J 2 bases, leaving 12 bases between the germline ends. This CDR3 has 17 amino acids.

This chain uses TRBV4-1 with TRBJ2-7; D is perhaps TRBD1 (6 bases). The length of the CDR3 is 15 residues. The germline CDR1 and CDR2 sequences are MGHRA and YSYEKL. Trimming stripped 5 bases from V and 1 base from J, with 15 bases between. The CDR3 coding sequence is TGCGCCAGCAGCGAAGCCAGGGGACAATCCTACGAGCAGTACTTC. Its translation: CASSEARGQSYEQYF.

The rearrangement links TRBV2 to TRBJ2-7; D unclear. CDR3 length: 11 residues. CDR1 and CDR2 from the germline V gene are SNHLY and FYNNEI. Trimming left V 7 bases short and J 4 bases short, with 8 bases between. The CDR3: CASTRAYEQYF. The CDR3 DNA is TGTGCCAGCACCCGGGCTTACGAGCAGTACTTC.

The chain uses TRBV4-3 and TRBJ2-7; D perhaps matches TRBD1 (5 bases). There are 14 residues in the CDR3. Trimming took off 4 bases at V and 10 bases at J, with 20 bases between the two ends. Germline CDR1 and CDR2: LGHNA and YSLEER. CDR3 in amino acids: CASSPDTGNFLQYF. The DNA for the CDR3 is TGCGCCAGCAGCCCGGACACTGGGAATTTCCTTCAGTACTTC.

This clonotype has only a few counts. V usage is TRBV24-1 and J usage is TRBJ2-3, with D unresolved. This CDR3 spans 14 amino acids. Germline CDR1 and CDR2: KGHDR and SFDVKD. V lost 0 bases and J 4 bases, leaving 7 bases between the germline ends. DNA for the CDR3: TGTGCCACCAGTGATTTGCGACTTGCAGATACGCAGTATTTT. Protein: CATSDLRLADTQYF.

The chain joins TRBV27 to TRBJ2-7; 13 bases line up with TRBD2. The V gene's germline CDR1 is MNHEY and CDR2 SMNVEV (reference sequence). The trim removed 5 bases at V and 3 bases at J, leaving 4 bases unmatched. This CDR3 has 15 amino acids. CDR3 sequence: CASSLLAGGYYEQYF. CDR3 bases: TGTGCCAGCAGTCTACTAGCGGGGGGGTACTACGAGCAGTACTTC.

In the case of this clonotype: This may be a read error: a much more frequent sequence differs by one nucleotide. The chain uses TRBV29-1 and TRBJ2-7; D gene ambiguous. This CDR3 has 13 residues. CDR1 SQVTM and CDR2 ANQGSEA come from the germline V gene. The CDR3 DNA follows: TGCAGCGTTGAAGAACAGAACTCCTACGAGCGGTACTTC. It yields the protein CSVEEQNSYERYF.

CDR3 bases: TGTGCCAGCAGCTTAGGCCTCGCTACCCAAGAGACCCAGTACTTC. This translates into CASSLGLATQETQYF. The chain combines TRBV7-9 with TRBJ2-5; no definite D call. The CDR3 has 15 amino acids. CDR1 and CDR2 from the germline V gene are SEHNR and FQNEAQ (reference sequence). The V end was cut by 1 base, the J end by 1 base, with 10 bases between.

This chain uses TRBV2 with TRBJ2-4; TRBD1 aligns across 8 bases. The J call is doubtful: the DNA matches TRBJ2-7 better. This CDR3 contains 15 residues. Germline lookup yields CDR1 SNHLY and CDR2 FYNNEI. CDR3: CASRVQGVNAYEQYF. CDR3 DNA sequence: TGTGCCAGCAGGGTACAGGGGGTGAACGCCTACGAGCAGTACTTC.

A few counts support this clonotype. The V and J genes are TRBV6-5 and TRBJ1-1, with 7 bases lining up with TRBD1. Losses at the gene ends were 6 bases for V and 0 bases for J; bases not matched to a gene: 10. CDR3 length: 16 residues. Germline lookup yields CDR1 MNHEY and CDR2 SVGAGI. The CDR3 spells CASSPTGEAMNTEAFF. The CDR3 DNA follows: TGTGCCAGCAGCCCTACAGGGGAGGCCATGAACACTGAAGCTTTCTTT.

The J gene is TRBJ1-2, the V gene TRBV9; a possible D gene is TRBD1 (5 bases). Deletions cut 0 bases from V and 0 bases from J, with 9 bases between. Germline V gene data show CDR1 as SGDLS and CDR2 as YYNGEE. The CDR3 runs 15 residues. Here the CDR3 reads CASSVATTANYGYTF. The CDR3, as DNA: TGTGCCAGCAGCGTAGCTACGACAGCTAACTATGGCTACACCTTC.

The rearrangement joins TRBV4-1 to TRBJ2-5; 7 bases line up with TRBD2. The length of the CDR3 is 17 residues. V was clipped by 3 bases and J by 0 bases; unmatched bases: 10. Germline CDR1 MGHRA, CDR2 YSYEKL. Here the CDR3 DNA reads TGCGCCAGCAGCCATATAGTGGCGGGGGTGAACCAAGAGACCCAGTACTTC. Protein: CASSHIVAGVNQETQYF.